The 27 T cell receptor beta chains below were found in one sample sequenced in a study of blood T cell repertoires in COVID-19. Sequenced by immunoSEQ multiplex PCR; TCRdb stores in-frame clones only, minus some. The table lists 300,000 to 450,000 clones, around 87% of them singletons, with more than 9% in the top ten. The sequencing input was peripheral blood. Receptor source: a young woman with COVID-19, enrolled during active disease.

The chain couples TRBV2 to TRBJ2-2, with D unresolved. The CDR3 covers 13 residues. V gave up 6 bases and J gave up 2 bases, with 7 bases separating them. CDR1 SNHLY and CDR2 FYNNEI come from the germline V gene. CDR3 nucleotide sequence: TGTGCCAGCAGCCCAGAAAACACCGGGGAGCTGTTTTTT. Translating it yields CASSPENTGELFF.

The CDR3 loop reads CASSRFHGDSGANVLTF. The CDR3 region has the DNA TGTGCCAGCAGTCGCTTTCACGGGGACTCTGGGGCCAACGTCCTGACTTTC. The chain combines TRBV27 with TRBJ2-6, with D tentatively TRBD2 (5 bases). Germline V CDR1 and CDR2: MNHEY, SMNVEV (reference sequence). The CDR3 contains 17 residues. V lost 5 bases to trimming and J lost 0 bases, with 14 bases between them.

The chain combines TRBV9 with TRBJ2-3, with D perhaps TRBD1 (5 bases). Trimming stripped 3 bases from V and 3 bases from J, with 5 bases between. There are 12 residues in the CDR3. Per the germline V gene, CDR1 is SGDLS and CDR2 is YYNGEE. CDR3 loop: CASSGTTDTQYF. The CDR3 DNA reads TGTGCCAGCAGCGGGACAACAGATACGCAGTATTTT.

V is TRBV4-1 and J is TRBJ2-6; D may be TRBD1 (5 bases). The CDR3 has 17 amino acids. Germline V gene sequence: CDR1 MGHRA, CDR2 YSYEKL. V lost 1 base, J lost 0 bases, and 10 bases lay in between. As DNA, the CDR3 is TGCGCCAGCAGCCAAGGACAGCCCCTCTCTGGGGCCAACGTCCTGACTTTC. Its translation is CASSQGQPLSGANVLTF.

The V gene is TRBV5-1, the J gene TRBJ2-2, with 7 bases lining up with TRBD2. The CDR3 loop spans 16 amino acids. V lost 1 base and J lost 3; bases outside the gene matches: 6. CDR1 and CDR2 (germline): SGHRS, YFSETQ. CDR3: CASSLYVGGDTGELFF. Here the CDR3 DNA reads TGCGCCAGCAGCTTGTACGTGGGAGGGGACACCGGGGAGCTGTTTTTT.

The rearrangement joins TRBV7-8 to TRBJ2-7; unclear D gene. The CDR3 sequence is 13 residues long. Trimming left V 5 bases short and J 4 bases short, with 12 bases between. Germline lookup yields CDR1 SGHVS and CDR2 FQNEAQ. CDR3 nucleotide sequence: TGTGCCAGCAGCCCGGGTATGTGGTACGAGCAGTACTTC. It encodes CASSPGMWYEQYF.

The rearrangement joins TRBV9 to TRBJ2-7; a possible D gene is TRBD2 (5 bases). The CDR3 contains 14 residues. Germline CDR1 reads SGDLS; CDR2 reads YYNGEE. The germline V and J ends were trimmed by 0 bases and 2 bases, with 9 bases remaining between them. CDR3 sequence reads: CASSVGGYPYEQYF. For the CDR3, the DNA is TGTGCCAGCAGCGTAGGCGGGTATCCCTACGAGCAGTACTTC.

The genes are TRBV5-1 and TRBJ2-7, with 9 positions matching TRBD2. Germline loops: CDR1 SGHRS, CDR2 YFSETQ. The CDR3 consists of 14 residues. V lost 3 bases to trimming and J lost 6 bases; unmatched junction nucleotides: 7. This CDR3 reads CASSSRGTSSEQYF. CDR3 DNA sequence: TGCGCCAGCAGCTCCCGGGGGACTAGCAGCGAGCAGTACTTC.

The rearrangement uses TRBV7-2 and TRBJ1-3; 8 nucleotides line up with TRBD1. The CDR3 is made up of 15 amino acids. Per germline, CDR1 SGHTA and CDR2 FQGNSA. The V segment lost 5 bases and the J segment 8 bases; nucleotides outside the gene matches: 11. The CDR3 sequence is CASSRTGNEGYTIYF. The CDR3 DNA is TGTGCCAGCAGCCGGACAGGGAACGAAGGGTACACCATATATTTT.

The chain combines TRBV18 with TRBJ2-2; possibly TRBD1 for D (6 bases). V lost 4 bases to trimming and J lost 7 bases, with 10 bases between them. Germline V gives CDR1 KGHSH, CDR2 LQKENI. The CDR3 covers 13 residues. In nucleotides, the CDR3 is TGTGCCAGCTCACGTGGGACAATCGGGGAGCTGTTTTTT. Encoded protein: CASSRGTIGELFF.

This chain uses TRBV4-3 with TRBJ1-1; 9 positions match TRBD1. Trimming removed 4 bases from V and 1 base from J; junction bases left unmatched: 4. CDR1 and CDR2 from the germline V gene are LGHNA and YSLEER. The CDR3 length is 15 residues. The CDR3 DNA follows: TGCGCCAGCAGCCGGGACAGGGCCCCGAACACTGAAGCTTTCTTT. This translates into CASSRDRAPNTEAFF.

This sequence joins TRBV13 and TRBJ2-1; 12 bases are shared with TRBD2. Germline-derived CDR1 and CDR2 are PRHDT and FYEKMQ (reference sequence). This CDR3 has 17 residues. The V gene end was trimmed by 5 bases and the J gene end by 0 bases; junction bases not matched to a gene: 5. CDR3 sequence reads: CASSRPTSGSSYNEQFF. The CDR3 DNA is TGTGCCAGCAGCCGACCGACTAGCGGGAGCTCCTACAATGAGCAGTTCTTC.

J is TRBJ1-3 and V is TRBV5-5, with TRBD1 as a possible D gene (6 bases). The CDR3 has 14 residues. Per germline, CDR1 SGHKS and CDR2 YYEKEE (reference sequence). The V end was cut by 2 bases, the J end by 3 bases, with 9 bases between. Here the CDR3 DNA reads TGTGCCAGCAGCTTACAGGGTGTTGGAAACACCATATATTTT. Its protein is CASSLQGVGNTIYF.

This chain joins TRBV12-3 or TRBV12-4 and TRBJ2-7; D is undetermined. Trimming took off 2 bases at V and 7 bases at J, with 12 bases between the two ends. The CDR3 runs 13 residues. This chain's CDR3 is CASSLSLPQEQYF. The CDR3 nucleotides are TGTGCCAGCAGTTTAAGCCTTCCCCAAGAGCAGTACTTC.

V is TRBV5-6 and J is TRBJ1-4, with D possibly matching TRBD1 (6 bases). This CDR3 is built from 16 residues. Germline V CDR1 and CDR2: SGHDT, YYEEEE. The V and J ends lost 3 bases and 10 bases respectively, with 22 bases between them. CDR3 sequence (DNA): TGTGCCAGCAGCTCTGCCCCGGGACAAGTTGGGGGAAAACTGTTTTTT. Translation gives CASSSAPGQVGGKLFF.

V and J are TRBV3-1 (or the pseudogene TRBV3-2) and TRBJ2-1; 11 bases are shared with TRBD2. V trimming: 0 bases; J trimming: 9 bases; junction bases outside the gene matches: 10. Germline V CDR1 and CDR2: LGHDT, YNNKEL (reference sequence). The CDR3 runs 17 residues. CDR3 in amino acids: CASSQEVVSGRAGEQFF. CDR3 in DNA: TGTGCCAGCAGCCAAGAAGTCGTTAGCGGGAGGGCAGGTGAGCAGTTCTTC.

This rearrangement joins TRBV28 to TRBJ2-1, with a tentative D call TRBD2 (7 bases). This CDR3 is 14 amino acids long. Germline V gene sequence: CDR1 MDHEN, CDR2 SYDVKM. V lost 2 bases, J lost 6 bases, and 11 bases lay in between. The CDR3 DNA follows: TGTGCCAGCAGTTTAAGCGGGACACTCAATGAGCAGTTCTTC. It is translated as CASSLSGTLNEQFF.

On this clone itself: One junction end does not reproduce the germline sequence, and a read error may be involved. The rearrangement uses TRBV30 and TRBJ1-4; D ambiguous. Per the germline V gene, CDR1 is GTSNPN and CDR2 is SVGIG (reference sequence). This CDR3 is 14 amino acids long. In DNA form, the CDR3 reads TGTGCCCGGAGTTTGGCGGGGTCTAATGAAAAACTGTTTTTT. Amino acid sequence: CARSLAGSNEKLFF.

The chain recombines TRBV6-5 with TRBJ2-5; TRBD1 aligns across 9 bases. This CDR3 is 13 amino acids long. Unmatched junction bases numbered 4, after V lost 6 bases and J lost 5 bases. The germline CDR1 and CDR2 sequences are MNHEY and SVGAGI. In nucleotides, the CDR3 is TGTGCCAGCAGGGGGACAGGGAAGGAGACCCAGTACTTC. Protein product: CASRGTGKETQYF.

This rearrangement joins TRBV7-9 to TRBJ2-7, with 11 bases aligning to TRBD1. Germline values: CDR1 SEHNR, CDR2 FQNEAQ (reference sequence). Trimming at V came to 10 bases and at J to 7 bases, leaving 9 bases not matched to a gene. The CDR3 totals 13 residues. The CDR3 spells CATIGQGAREQYF. CDR3 sequence (DNA): TGTGCCACCATCGGACAGGGGGCGCGGGAGCAGTACTTC.

The V and J genes are TRBV27 and TRBJ2-4, with D hard to call. The CDR3 has 13 residues. The germline V and J ends were trimmed by 5 bases and 5 bases, with 10 bases remaining between them. Germline CDR1 reads MNHEY; CDR2 reads SMNVEV (reference sequence). Written as DNA, the CDR3 is TGTGCCAGCAGTCTCCTAGAGGAAAACATTCAGTACTTC. This encodes CASSLLEENIQYF.

The chain employs TRBV5-6 and TRBJ2-4; perhaps TRBD2 as D (5 bases). The CDR3 totals 15 residues. The V gene lost 5 bases and the J gene lost 6 bases, with 18 bases spanning the gap. Germline V gene sequence: CDR1 SGHDT, CDR2 YYEEEE. This CDR3 reads CASRPGLHRGNIQYF. The CDR3 DNA is TGTGCCAGCAGACCCGGACTGCACCGTGGAAACATTCAGTACTTC.

The chain is built from TRBV19 and TRBJ1-4, with 9 bases that match TRBD1. CDR3 size: 15 residues. Unmatched junction bases numbered 5, after V lost 6 bases and J lost 3 bases. Germline assignment: CDR1 LNHDA and CDR2 SQIVND (reference sequence). CDR3 DNA: TGTGCCAGTAGCGACCGGGACAGGGCTAATGAAAAACTGTTTTTT. Amino acids: CASSDRDRANEKLFF.

The gene calls are TRBV28 and TRBJ1-2; D is uncertain. Deletions cut 7 bases from V and 8 bases from J, with 14 bases between. Germline CDR1 MDHEN, CDR2 SYDVKM. This CDR3 has 12 amino acids. The CDR3 is CASTRPAEGYTF. DNA for the CDR3: TGTGCCAGCACCAGGCCAGCTGAGGGCTACACCTTC.

The V call is TRBV18, the J call TRBJ2-7, with D possibly matching TRBD2 (6 bases). Trimming left V 2 bases short and J 4 bases short, with 21 bases between. This CDR3 has 17 residues. Germline CDR1 reads KGHSH; CDR2 reads LQKENI. Here the CDR3 reads CASSPVSMRAGTYEQYF. The CDR3 nucleotides are TGTGCCAGCTCACCAGTGTCTATGAGAGCGGGTACGTACGAGCAGTACTTC.

This clone has a handful of counts. The chain uses TRBV7-6 and TRBJ1-6; 9 bases line up with TRBD1. Germline V gene sequence: CDR1 SGHVS, CDR2 FNYEAQ. The CDR3 length is 14 residues. The V and J ends lost 5 bases and 10 bases, in that order; junction bases with no gene match: 6. In DNA form, the CDR3 reads TGTGCCAGCAGCGCCCGGACAGGGGACTCACCCCTCCACTTT. This codes for CASSARTGDSPLHF. The full variable domain, rest sourced from reference TRBV7-6 and TRBJ1-6, is GAGVSQSPRYKVTKRGQDVALRCDPISGHVSLYWYRQALGQGPEFLTYFNYEAQQDKSGLPNDRFSAERPEGSISTLTIQRTEQRDSAMYRCASSARTGDSPLHFGNGTRLTVT.

A note on this clone: The identical CDR3 is also encoded by other nucleotide sequences in the sample. The rearrangement joins TRBV6-5 to TRBJ2-7; 13 nucleotides match TRBD2. V gave up 6 bases and J gave up 1 base; unmatched junction bases: 3. The germline gives CDR1 MNHEY, CDR2 SVGAGI. The CDR3 is 15 residues long. The CDR3 DNA follows: TGTGCCAGCAGCTCGGGACTAGCGGGGTCCTACGAGCAGTACTTC. Translated, it gives CASSSGLAGSYEQYF.